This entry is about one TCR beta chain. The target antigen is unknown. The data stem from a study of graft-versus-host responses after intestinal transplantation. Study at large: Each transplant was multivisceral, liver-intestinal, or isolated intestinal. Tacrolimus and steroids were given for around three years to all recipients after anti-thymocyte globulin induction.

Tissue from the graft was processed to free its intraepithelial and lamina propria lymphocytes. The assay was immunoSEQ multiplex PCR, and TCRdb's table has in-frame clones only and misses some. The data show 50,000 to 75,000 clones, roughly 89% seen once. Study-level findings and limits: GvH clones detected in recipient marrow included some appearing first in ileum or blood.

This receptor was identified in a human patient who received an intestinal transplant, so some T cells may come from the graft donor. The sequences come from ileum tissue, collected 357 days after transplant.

CDR3 bases: TGTGCCAGCAGTTACGGCCGTTACGAGCAGTACTTC. Residues: CASSYGRYEQYF. The J gene is TRBJ2-7, the V gene TRBV6-5; D gene uncertain. CDR1 is MNHEY, CDR2 SVGAGI, per germline. V lost 2 bases and J 4 bases, leaving 6 bases between the germline ends. This CDR3 spans 12 amino acids.